The rows below give T cell receptor beta chains drawn from one sample of a study of T cell repertoires in cytomegalovirus infection. TCRdb re-called the reads with MiXCR, one entry per CDR3 protein. The sample lists around 290,000 distinct CDR3 sequences, about a quarter seen once, with about 15% in the top ten. Sequencing was performed on PBMCs. These receptors originate from a human donor in good health (CMV status not recorded). Some clones in this sample may be carry-over from other donors' samples. The CDR3 runs from the conserved cysteine through the conserved F or W. A D gene is named only where the DNA matches it firmly. Size is stated for part of the rows, as once, few or many counts, or as a class when the clone is expanded.

>TRBJ1-3|few|TRBV5-5|.
CASSFGLEGNTIYF
TGTGCCAGCAGCTTTGGTCTGGAAGGAAACACCATATATTTT
>TRBJ2-5|many|TRBV7-7|.
CASSLSRDETQYF
TGTGCCAGCAGCTTAAGCAGGGACGAGACCCAGTACTTC
>TRBJ2-3|.|TRBV7-2|.
CASSQWDTQYF
TGTGCCAGCAGCCAATGGGATACGCAGTATTTT
>TRBJ1-1|.|TRBV2|.
CASSEALRGANTEAFF
TGTGCCAGCAGTGAAGCGCTTCGGGGGGCGAACACTGAAGCTTTCTTT
>TRBJ2-4|.|TRBV23-1|.
CASSQSGQGSTKNIQYF
TGCGCCAGCAGTCAATCGGGGCAGGGGTCTACCAAAAACATTCAGTACTTC
>TRBJ1-2|once|TRBV20-1|TRBD1
CSADLGTGVSGYTF
TGCAGTGCCGACTTAGGGACAGGGGTTTCTGGCTACACCTTC
>TRBJ2-1|many|TRBV7-9|.
CASSFLRGLNSYNEQFF
TGTGCCAGCAGCTTCTTGCGGGGCTTAAACTCCTACAATGAGCAGTTCTTC
>TRBJ1-4|.|TRBV20-1|.
CSAARQDSANEKLFF
TGCAGTGCGGCACGACAGGATTCAGCTAATGAAAAACTGTTTTTT
>TRBJ1-2|many|TRBV7-2|.
CASSFPPIGGGYGYTF
TGTGCCAGCAGCTTCCCCCCAATTGGGGGGGGCTATGGCTACACCTTC
>TRBJ2-5|few|TRBV7-9|TRBD1
CASSLAKTGGRETQYF
TGTGCCAGCAGCTTAGCGAAGACAGGGGGCAGGGAGACCCAGTACTTC
>TRBJ2-1|.|TRBV20-1|TRBD2
CSAKGWRGSNEQFF
TGCAGTGCTAAAGGGTGGCGGGGGAGCAATGAGCAGTTCTTC
>TRBJ1-2|.|TRBV7-3|TRBD1
CASAGQVFYGYTF
TGTGCCAGCGCGGGACAGGTTTTCTATGGCTACACCTTC
>TRBJ2-7|few|TRBV28|.
CASSLDGRAFGEQYF
TGTGCCAGCAGTTTGGACGGCAGGGCGTTTGGCGAGCAGTACTTC
>TRBJ2-3|.|TRBV9|.
CASSVNAVGDTQYF
TGTGCCAGCAGCGTAAATGCAGTAGGAGATACGCAGTATTTT
>TRBJ1-5|.|TRBV18|.
CASSPGDGNQPQHF
TGTGCCAGCTCACCAGGGGACGGCAATCAGCCCCAGCATTTT
>TRBJ2-1|many|TRBV28|TRBD2
CASSTRLAGGIDEQFF
TGTGCCAGCAGTACCAGACTAGCGGGAGGGATCGATGAGCAGTTCTTC
>TRBJ1-1|.|TRBV15|.
CATSRDMQANTEAFF
TGTGCCACCAGCAGAGACATGCAGGCGAACACTGAAGCTTTCTTT
>TRBJ2-7|.|TRBV28|TRBD2
CASSSPASGLSYEQYF
TGTGCCAGCAGTTCTCCCGCTAGCGGACTTTCCTACGAGCAGTACTTC
>TRBJ1-1|.|TRBV6-5|TRBD1
CASSPPPGGSEAFF
TGTGCCAGCAGCCCACCTCCAGGGGGGAGTGAAGCTTTCTTT
>TRBJ2-2|many|TRBV28|.
CASSRLPPMNTGELFF
TGTGCCAGCAGCCGGTTGCCACCCATGAACACCGGGGAGCTGTTTTTT
>TRBJ2-5|few|TRBV11-2|.
CASSFQQRPPGTQYF
TGTGCCAGCAGCTTCCAGCAAAGACCTCCTGGGACCCAGTACTTC
>TRBJ2-7|many|TRBV7-9|TRBD1
CASSLLGLGDRVAEQYF
TGTGCCAGCAGCTTACTCGGATTGGGAGACAGGGTAGCCGAGCAGTACTTC
>TRBJ2-2|.|TRBV7-2|.
CASSLNGRYKGTGELFF
TGTGCCAGCAGCCTAAACGGGCGATACAAGGGCACCGGGGAGCTGTTTTTT
>TRBJ2-4|.|TRBV14|TRBD2
CASSPHRGRAGGIQYF
TGTGCCAGCAGCCCCCATCGCGGGAGGGCCGGGGGCATTCAGTACTTC
>TRBJ2-5|.|TRBV2|.
CASSETQTRTETQYF
TGTGCCAGCAGTGAGACCCAAACCCGGACGGAGACCCAGTACTTC
>TRBJ1-4|.|TRBV28|.
CASTNLWSSEKLFF
TGTGCCAGCACCAACCTATGGTCGAGTGAAAAACTGTTTTTT
>TRBJ2-6|many|TRBV7-3|TRBD1
CASSNPRTGGTSAGANVLTF
TGTGCCAGCAGCAACCCGAGGACAGGGGGCACTTCTGCTGGGGCCAACGTCCTGACTTTC
>TRBJ1-5|.|TRBV28|TRBD1
CASSSTGGPGQPQHF
TGTGCCAGCAGTTCGACAGGGGGCCCTGGGCAGCCCCAGCATTTT
>TRBJ1-1|few|TRBV12-3/TRBV12-4|TRBD1
CASRDELLPGQGSEAFF
TGTGCCAGCAGAGATGAGTTGTTACCGGGACAGGGTTCTGAAGCTTTCTTT